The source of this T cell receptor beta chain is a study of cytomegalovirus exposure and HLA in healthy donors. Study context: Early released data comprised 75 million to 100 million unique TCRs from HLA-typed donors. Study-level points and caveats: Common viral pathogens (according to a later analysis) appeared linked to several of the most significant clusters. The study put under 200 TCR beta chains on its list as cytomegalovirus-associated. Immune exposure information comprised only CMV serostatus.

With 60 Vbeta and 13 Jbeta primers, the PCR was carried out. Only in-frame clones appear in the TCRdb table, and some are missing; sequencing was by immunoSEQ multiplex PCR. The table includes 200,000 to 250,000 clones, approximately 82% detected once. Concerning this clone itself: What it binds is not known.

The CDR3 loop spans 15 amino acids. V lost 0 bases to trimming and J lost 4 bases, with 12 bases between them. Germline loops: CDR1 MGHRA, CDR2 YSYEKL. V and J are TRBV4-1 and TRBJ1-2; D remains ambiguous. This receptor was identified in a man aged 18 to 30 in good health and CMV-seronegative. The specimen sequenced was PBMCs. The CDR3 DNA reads TGCGCCAGCAGCCAAGATCGCGGGGTGGGCTATGGCTACACCTTC. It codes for CASSQDRGVGYGYTF.